What follows describes a single T cell receptor beta chain. Noted time point: blood 2 weeks post-SBRT. The treatment is: 15 Gy SBRT to primary tumor, nephrectomy 4 weeks later. The patient's renal cell carcinoma had clear cell pathology. These data come from a study of radiation and T cells in renal cell carcinoma. Looking at the study overall: Nephrectomy followed 15 Gy stereotactic body radiation by 4 weeks.

Measured with immunoSEQ multiplex PCR; TCRdb has only the in-frame clones, and not every one. The sample shows tens of thousands of clones, around 86% of them seen only once. CDR1 and CDR2 (germline): SGHDT, YYEEEE. Trimming cost V 4 bases and J 5 bases, with 15 bases left between them. The CDR3 sequence is 14 residues long. The V and J genes are TRBV5-6 and TRBJ2-5; D is perhaps TRBD1 or TRBD2 (5 bases each). Sequencing used blood, obtained from a patient whose treatment included radiotherapy and nephrectomy. This receptor was identified in a woman aged 45 to 65 with renal cell carcinoma. CDR3 nucleotide sequence: TGTGCCAGCAGCCCCTACGGGGACGGCGAGACCCAGTACTTC. As protein: CASSPYGDGETQYF.